The source of this TCR beta chain is a study of blood T cell repertoires in COVID-19. For the study at large: Samples of COVID-19 (acute and convalescent) were obtained from the United States, Italy and Spain. Sources were T cells, B-cell-depleted T cells, or PBMCs; the material itself was cDNA or gDNA.

Method: immunoSEQ multiplex PCR; TCRdb's copy keeps in-frame clones and lacks some. Of approximately 200,000 clones in the sample, 90% were seen once. Seattle patient enrollment occurred during active infection, with longitudinal follow-up thereafter. The CDR3 is 14 amino acids. J was trimmed by 5 bases and V by 5 bases; bases with no gene match: 6. Germline V gene data show CDR1 as MDHEN and CDR2 as SYDVKM. The sequence came from a man aged 30 to 45 with COVID-19, enrolled during active disease. The J gene is TRBJ1-5, the V gene TRBV28; 7 nucleotides agree with TRBD1. Sample: peripheral blood. The CDR3 loop is CASSLLGTDQPQHF. CDR3 in DNA: TGTGCCAGCAGTCTACTCGGGACAGATCAGCCCCAGCATTTT.